This T cell receptor (beta chain) was identified during a study of T cell responses to AZD1222 COVID-19 vaccine. The study's findings and limits: Across spike, vaccine-associated CD4 TCRs were found, dominant at 160-218 and 743-854.

Profiling relied on immunoSEQ multiplex PCR, and the TCRdb table lists in-frame clones only, not all of them. The table records approximately 130,000 clones, 70% to 90% of them present only once. A remark on this clone: What it recognizes is unknown.

CDR3 length: 14 amino acids. The ends were cut back, 3 bases at V and 5 bases at J, with 13 bases in the middle. Per germline, CDR1 SEHNR and CDR2 FQNEAQ (reference sequence). The chain employs TRBV7-9 and TRBJ1-2; a possible D gene is TRBD1 (5 bases). The clonotype comes from an adult in good health. Source: peripheral blood, taken on day 0 of AZD1222 vaccination. CDR3 DNA: TGTGCCAGCAGCTTCGGGGCGACCGGGTATGGCTACACCTTC. Translation gives CASSFGATGYGYTF.